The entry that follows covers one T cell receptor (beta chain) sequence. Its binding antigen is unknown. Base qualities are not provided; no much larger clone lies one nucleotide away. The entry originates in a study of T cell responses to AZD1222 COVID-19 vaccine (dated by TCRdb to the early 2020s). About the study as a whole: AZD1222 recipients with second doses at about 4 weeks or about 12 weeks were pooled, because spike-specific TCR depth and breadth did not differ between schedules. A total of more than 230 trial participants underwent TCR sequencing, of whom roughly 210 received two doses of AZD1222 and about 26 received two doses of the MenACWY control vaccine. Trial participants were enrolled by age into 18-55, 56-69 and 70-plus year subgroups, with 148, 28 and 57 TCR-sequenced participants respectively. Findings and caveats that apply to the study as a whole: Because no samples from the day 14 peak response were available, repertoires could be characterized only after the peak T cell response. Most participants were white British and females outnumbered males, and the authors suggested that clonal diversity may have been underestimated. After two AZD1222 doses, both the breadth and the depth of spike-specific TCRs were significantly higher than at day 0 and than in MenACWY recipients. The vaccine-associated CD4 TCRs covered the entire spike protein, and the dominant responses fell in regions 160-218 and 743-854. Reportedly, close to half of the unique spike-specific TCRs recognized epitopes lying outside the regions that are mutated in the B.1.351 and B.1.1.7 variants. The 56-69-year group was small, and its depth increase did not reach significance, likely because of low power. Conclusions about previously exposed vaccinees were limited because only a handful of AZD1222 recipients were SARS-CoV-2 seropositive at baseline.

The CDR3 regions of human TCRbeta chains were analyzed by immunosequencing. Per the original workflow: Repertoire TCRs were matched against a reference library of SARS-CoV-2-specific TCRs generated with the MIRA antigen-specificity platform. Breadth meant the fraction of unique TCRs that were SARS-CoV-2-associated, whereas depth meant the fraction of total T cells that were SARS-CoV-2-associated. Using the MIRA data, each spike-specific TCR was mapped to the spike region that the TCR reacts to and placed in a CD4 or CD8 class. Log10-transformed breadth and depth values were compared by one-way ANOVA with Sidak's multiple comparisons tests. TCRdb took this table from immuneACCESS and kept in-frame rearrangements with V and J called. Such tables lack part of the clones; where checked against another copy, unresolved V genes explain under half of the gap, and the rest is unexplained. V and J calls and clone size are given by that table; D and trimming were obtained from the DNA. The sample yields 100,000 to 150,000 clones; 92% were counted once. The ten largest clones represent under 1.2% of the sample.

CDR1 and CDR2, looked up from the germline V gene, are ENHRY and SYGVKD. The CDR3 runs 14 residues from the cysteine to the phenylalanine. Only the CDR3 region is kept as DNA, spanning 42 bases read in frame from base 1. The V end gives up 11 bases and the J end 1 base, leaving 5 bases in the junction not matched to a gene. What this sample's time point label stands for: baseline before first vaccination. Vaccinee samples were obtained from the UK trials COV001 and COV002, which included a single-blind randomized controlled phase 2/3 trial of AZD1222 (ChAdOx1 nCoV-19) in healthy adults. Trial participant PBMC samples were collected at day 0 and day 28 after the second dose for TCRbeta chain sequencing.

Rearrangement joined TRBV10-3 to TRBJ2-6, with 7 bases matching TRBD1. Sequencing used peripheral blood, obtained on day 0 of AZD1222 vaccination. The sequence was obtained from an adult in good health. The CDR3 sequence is CAVGQASGANVLTF. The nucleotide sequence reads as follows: TGTGCCGTTGGACAGGCATCTGGGGCCAACGTCCTGACTTTC.